This T cell receptor (beta chain) was observed in a study of blood T cell repertoires in COVID-19. Study-wide context: Material from acute and convalescent COVID-19 was sourced from the United States, Italy and Spain. T cells, B-cell-depleted T cells, or PBMCs supplied cDNA or gDNA.

Methods used by the authors: Amplifying reference gene primers gave estimates of nucleated cell counts. Sequenced by immunoSEQ multiplex PCR; TCRdb stores in-frame clones only, minus some. Clone size and V and J calls were adopted from that table, with D and trimming inferred from the DNA. The table records 68,000 or so clones, roughly nine tenths of them present only once. Trimming at V came to 4 bases and at J to 1 base, leaving 6 bases not matched to a gene. The V gene's germline CDR1 is SGHRS and CDR2 YFSETQ. CDR3 size: 16 residues. The TCR was taken from a man aged 50 or older with acute or convalescent COVID-19. The gene calls are TRBV5-1 and TRBJ2-2, with 8 bases matching TRBD1. Sequences were obtained from peripheral blood. The CDR3 nucleotides read TGCGCCAGCAGCCAAGGACAGGGTGAGAACACCGGGGAGCTGTTTTTT. Translation: CASSQGQGENTGELFF.